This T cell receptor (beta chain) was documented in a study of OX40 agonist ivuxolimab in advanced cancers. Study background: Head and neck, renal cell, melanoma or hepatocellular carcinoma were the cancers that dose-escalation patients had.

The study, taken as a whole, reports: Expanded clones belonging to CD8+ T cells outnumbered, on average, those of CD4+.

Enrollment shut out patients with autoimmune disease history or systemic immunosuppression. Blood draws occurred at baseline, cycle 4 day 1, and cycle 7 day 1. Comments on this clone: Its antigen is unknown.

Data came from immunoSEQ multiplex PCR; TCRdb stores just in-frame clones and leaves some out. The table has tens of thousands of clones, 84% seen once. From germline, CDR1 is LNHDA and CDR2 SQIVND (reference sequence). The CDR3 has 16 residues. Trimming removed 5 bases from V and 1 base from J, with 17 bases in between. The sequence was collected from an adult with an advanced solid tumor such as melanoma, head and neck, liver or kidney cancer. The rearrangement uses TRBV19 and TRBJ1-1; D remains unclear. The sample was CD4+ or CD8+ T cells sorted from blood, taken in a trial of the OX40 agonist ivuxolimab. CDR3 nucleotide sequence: TGTGCCAGTAGTTCCCACGTTGGGCAACCGAACACTGAAGCTTTCTTT. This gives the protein CASSSHVGQPNTEAFF. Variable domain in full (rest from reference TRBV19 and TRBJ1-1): DGGITQSPKYLFRKEGQNVTLSCEQNLNHDAMYWYRQDPGQGLRLIYYSQIVNDFQKGDIAEGYSVSREKKESFPLTVTSAQKNPTAFYLCASSSHVGQPNTEAFFGQGTRLTVV.